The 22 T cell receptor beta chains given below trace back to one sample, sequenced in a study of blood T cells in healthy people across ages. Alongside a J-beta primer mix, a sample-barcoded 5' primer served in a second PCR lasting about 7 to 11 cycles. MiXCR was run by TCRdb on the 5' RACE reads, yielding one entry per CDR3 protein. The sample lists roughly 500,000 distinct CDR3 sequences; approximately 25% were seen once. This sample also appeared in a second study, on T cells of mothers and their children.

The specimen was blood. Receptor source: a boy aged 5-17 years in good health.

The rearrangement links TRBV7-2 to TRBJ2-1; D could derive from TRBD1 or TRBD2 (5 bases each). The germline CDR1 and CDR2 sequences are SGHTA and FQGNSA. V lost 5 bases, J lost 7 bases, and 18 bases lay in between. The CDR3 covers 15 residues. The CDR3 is CASSPVSGTTNEQFF. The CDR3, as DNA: TGTGCCAGCAGCCCCGTCTCCGGGACCACAAATGAGCAGTTCTTC.

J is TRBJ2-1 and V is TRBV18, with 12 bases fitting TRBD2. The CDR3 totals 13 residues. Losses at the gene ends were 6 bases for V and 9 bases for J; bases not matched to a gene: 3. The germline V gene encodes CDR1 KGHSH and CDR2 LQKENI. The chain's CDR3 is CASSRTSGTEQFF. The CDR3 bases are TGTGCCAGCTCCAGGACTAGCGGGACTGAGCAGTTCTTC.

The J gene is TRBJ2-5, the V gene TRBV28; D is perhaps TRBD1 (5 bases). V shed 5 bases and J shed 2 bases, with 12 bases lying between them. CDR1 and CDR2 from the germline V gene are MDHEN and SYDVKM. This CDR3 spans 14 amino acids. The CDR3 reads CASSPTTVQETQYF. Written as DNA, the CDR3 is TGTGCCAGCAGTCCCACGACAGTTCAAGAGACCCAGTACTTC.

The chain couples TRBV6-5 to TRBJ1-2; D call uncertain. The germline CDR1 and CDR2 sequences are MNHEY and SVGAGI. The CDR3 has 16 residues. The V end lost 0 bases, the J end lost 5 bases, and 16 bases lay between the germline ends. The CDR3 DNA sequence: TGTGCCAGCAGTTACTCGAACTCCCCGGGATTATATGGCTACACCTTC. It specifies CASSYSNSPGLYGYTF.

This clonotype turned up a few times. CDR3 DNA sequence: TGCAGCGTTTGTCTGCAAGAGACATCCCACTCCTACGAGCAGTACTTC. This codes for CSVCLQETSHSYEQYF. The chain is built from TRBV29-1 and TRBJ2-7; D is ambiguous. The V gene lost 5 bases and the J gene lost 0 bases, with 20 bases spanning the gap. The CDR3 consists of 16 residues. Germline loops: CDR1 SQVTM, CDR2 ANQGSEA.

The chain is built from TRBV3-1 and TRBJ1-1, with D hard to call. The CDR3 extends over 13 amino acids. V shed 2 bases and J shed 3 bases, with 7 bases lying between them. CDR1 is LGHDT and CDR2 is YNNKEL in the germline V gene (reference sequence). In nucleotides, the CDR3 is TGTGCCAGCAGCCAAAGCCCCGACACTGAAGCTTTCTTT. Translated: CASSQSPDTEAFF.

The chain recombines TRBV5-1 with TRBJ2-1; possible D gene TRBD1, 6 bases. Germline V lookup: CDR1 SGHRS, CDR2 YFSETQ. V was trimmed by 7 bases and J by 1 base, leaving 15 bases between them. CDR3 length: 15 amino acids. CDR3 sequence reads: CASGRNRASYNEQFF. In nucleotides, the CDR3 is TGCGCCAGCGGCCGAAACAGGGCTTCCTACAATGAGCAGTTCTTC.

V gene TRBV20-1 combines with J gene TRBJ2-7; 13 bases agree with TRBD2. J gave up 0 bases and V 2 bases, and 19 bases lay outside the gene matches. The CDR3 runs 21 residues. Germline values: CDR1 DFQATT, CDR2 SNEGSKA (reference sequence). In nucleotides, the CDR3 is TGCAGTGCTAGACCCCCACCAAAATGGACTAGCGGGAGTGGCAGCTCCTACGAGCAGTACTTC. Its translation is CSARPPPKWTSGSGSSYEQYF.

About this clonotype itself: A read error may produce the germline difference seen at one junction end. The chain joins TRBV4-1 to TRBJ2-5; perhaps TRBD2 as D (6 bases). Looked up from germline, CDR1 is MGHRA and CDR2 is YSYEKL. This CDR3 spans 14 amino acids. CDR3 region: CASSQAGSSETQHF. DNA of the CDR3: TGCGCCAGCAGCCAGGCGGGATCCTCGGAGACCCAGCACTTC.

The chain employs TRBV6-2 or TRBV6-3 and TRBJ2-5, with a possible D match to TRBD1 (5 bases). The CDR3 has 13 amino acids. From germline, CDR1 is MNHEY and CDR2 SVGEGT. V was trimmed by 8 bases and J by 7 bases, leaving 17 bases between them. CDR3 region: CASSTVGPRTQYF. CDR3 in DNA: TGTGCCAGCTCCACCGTGGGGCCGAGGACCCAGTACTTC.

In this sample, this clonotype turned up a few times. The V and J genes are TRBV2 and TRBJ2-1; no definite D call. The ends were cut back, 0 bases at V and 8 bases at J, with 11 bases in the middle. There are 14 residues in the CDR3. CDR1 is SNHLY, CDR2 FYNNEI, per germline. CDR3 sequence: CASSEALKVHEQFF. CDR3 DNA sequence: TGTGCCAGCAGTGAAGCGCTTAAGGTCCATGAGCAGTTCTTC.

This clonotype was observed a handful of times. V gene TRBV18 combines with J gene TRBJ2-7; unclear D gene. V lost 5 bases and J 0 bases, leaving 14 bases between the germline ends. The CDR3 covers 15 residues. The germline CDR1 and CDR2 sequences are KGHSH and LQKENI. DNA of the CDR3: TGTGCCAGCTCAACCCAGGACGGCCTCTCCTACGAGCAGTACTTC. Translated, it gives CASSTQDGLSYEQYF.

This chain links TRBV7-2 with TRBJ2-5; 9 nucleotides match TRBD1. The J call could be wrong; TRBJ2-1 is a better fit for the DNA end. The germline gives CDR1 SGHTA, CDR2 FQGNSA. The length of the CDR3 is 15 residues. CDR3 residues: CASSFGGQGRGEQFF. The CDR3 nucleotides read TGTGCCAGCAGCTTTGGGGGACAGGGACGGGGAGAGCAGTTCTTC.

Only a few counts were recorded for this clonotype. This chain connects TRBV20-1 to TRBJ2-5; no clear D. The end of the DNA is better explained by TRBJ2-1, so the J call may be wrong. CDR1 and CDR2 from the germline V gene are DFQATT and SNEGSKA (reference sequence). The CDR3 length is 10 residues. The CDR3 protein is CSAIINEQFF. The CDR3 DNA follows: TGCAGTGCTATAATCAATGAGCAGTTCTTC.

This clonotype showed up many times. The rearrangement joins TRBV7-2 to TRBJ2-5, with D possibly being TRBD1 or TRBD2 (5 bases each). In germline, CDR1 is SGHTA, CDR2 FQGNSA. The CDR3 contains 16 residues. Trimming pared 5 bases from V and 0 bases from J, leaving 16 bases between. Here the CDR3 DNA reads TGTGCCAGCAGCCCTACCCGGGGACCGTACCAAGAGACCCAGTACTTC. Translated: CASSPTRGPYQETQYF.

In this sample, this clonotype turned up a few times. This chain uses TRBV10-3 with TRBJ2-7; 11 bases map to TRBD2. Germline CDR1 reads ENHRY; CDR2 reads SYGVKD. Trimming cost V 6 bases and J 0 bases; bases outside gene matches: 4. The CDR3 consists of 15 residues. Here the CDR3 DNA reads TGTGCCATCAGGAGTAGCGGGAGGGCCTCCTACGAGCAGTACTTC. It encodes CAIRSSGRASYEQYF.

This CDR3 reads CASSLAGESEQFF. The CDR3 DNA sequence: TGTGCCAGCAGCTTAGCGGGGGAGAGTGAGCAGTTCTTC. The V gene is TRBV7-9, the J gene TRBJ2-1; D tentatively fits TRBD1 or TRBD2 (5 bases each). Germline values: CDR1 SEHNR, CDR2 FQNEAQ (reference sequence). The length of the CDR3 is 13 residues. V was cut by 0 bases and J by 9 bases, with 9 bases left in between.

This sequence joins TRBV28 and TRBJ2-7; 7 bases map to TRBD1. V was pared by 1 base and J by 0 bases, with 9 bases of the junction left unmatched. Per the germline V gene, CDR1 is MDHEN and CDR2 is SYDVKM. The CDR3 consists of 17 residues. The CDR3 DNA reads TGTGCCAGCAGTTTATTGGGCCGGGGACAGCTCTCCTACGAGCAGTACTTC. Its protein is CASSLLGRGQLSYEQYF.

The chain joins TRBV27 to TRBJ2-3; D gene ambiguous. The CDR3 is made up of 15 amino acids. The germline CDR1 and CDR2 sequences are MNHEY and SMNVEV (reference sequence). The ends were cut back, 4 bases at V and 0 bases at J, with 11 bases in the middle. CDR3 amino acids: CASSSPAASTDTQYF. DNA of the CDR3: TGTGCCAGCAGTTCCCCTGCGGCTAGCACAGATACGCAGTATTTT.

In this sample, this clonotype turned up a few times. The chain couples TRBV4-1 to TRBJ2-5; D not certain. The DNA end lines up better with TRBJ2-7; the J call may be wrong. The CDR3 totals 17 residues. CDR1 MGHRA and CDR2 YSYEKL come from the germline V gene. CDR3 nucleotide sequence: TGCGCCAGCAGCCAAGATCCGTACGGCGGATCGGCCTACGAGCAGTACTTC. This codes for CASSQDPYGGSAYEQYF.

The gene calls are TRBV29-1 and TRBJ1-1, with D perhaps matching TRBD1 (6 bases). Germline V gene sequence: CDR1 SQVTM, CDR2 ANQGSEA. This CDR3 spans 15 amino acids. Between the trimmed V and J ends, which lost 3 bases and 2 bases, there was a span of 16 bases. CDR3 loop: CSVDFGGQGNTEAFF. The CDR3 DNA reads TGCAGCGTTGATTTCGGGGGGCAGGGCAACACTGAAGCTTTCTTT.

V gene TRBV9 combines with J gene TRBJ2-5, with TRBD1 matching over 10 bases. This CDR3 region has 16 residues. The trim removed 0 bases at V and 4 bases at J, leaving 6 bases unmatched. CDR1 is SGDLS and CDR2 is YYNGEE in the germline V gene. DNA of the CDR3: TGTGCCAGCAGCGTAGGGGACAGGGGTGATGGAGAGACCCAGTACTTC. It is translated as CASSVGDRGDGETQYF.